This TCR beta chain appears in the sequencing data of a study of patients and donors after allogeneic stem cell transplantation. Trimming stripped 1 base from V and 4 bases from J, with 13 bases between. CDR1 and CDR2 from the germline V gene are SGHNT and YENEEA. This CDR3 has 15 residues. Via MiXCR, TCRdb re-called the RT-PCR reads, giving one row per CDR3 protein. Among some 960,000 distinct CDR3 sequences listed, under 20% were seen once. Sample: blood, either unsorted or a sorted T cell fraction (not recorded which). This clonotype originated in a human donor who was either an allogeneic HSCT recipient or a stem cell or donor lymphocyte infusion donor (not recorded which). It is not recorded whose cells these are; they may come from a transplant donor. The chain joins TRBV11-3 to TRBJ2-5; D possibly corresponds to TRBD1 (6 bases). The DNA for the CDR3 is TGTGCCAGCAGCTTAGGGGTGGACAGTGGAGAGACCCAGTACTTC. Amino acids: CASSLGVDSGETQYF.